The 20 T cell receptor beta chains below come from one sample, sequenced in a study of cytomegalovirus exposure and HLA in healthy donors (dated by TCRdb to about 2017). To prepare the library, the immunoSEQ multiplex PCR assay was applied. This immuneACCESS table, as held by TCRdb, lists in-frame sequences with V and J called but not all clones. Of the missing ones, under half trace to an unresolved V gene in checked studies; the others have no known cause. The sample table contains hundreds of thousands of clones; only one count was recorded for 86% of them. Together, the top ten hold around 0.8% of the sample. The sequenced material came from PBMCs. Receptor source: a young woman in good health and CMV-seronegative.

The chain employs TRBV5-1 and TRBJ1-2; D not resolved. The CDR3 is 15 residues long. Germline CDR1 reads SGHRS; CDR2 reads YFSETQ. Trimming shortened V by 0 bases and J by 8 bases, and 17 bases separated the two germline ends. CDR3 nucleotides: TGCGCCAGCAGCTTGGAATCTTCGTTCTCCTTGGGCTACACCTTC. Translated: CASSLESSFSLGYTF.

This chain joins TRBV27 and TRBJ2-1, with TRBD2 as a possible D gene (5 bases). Germline CDR1 is MNHEY and CDR2 is SMNVEV (reference sequence). This CDR3 is 13 amino acids long. V was pared by 6 bases and J by 5 bases, with 11 bases between. The CDR3: CASRLVWDNEQFF. The CDR3 coding sequence is TGTGCCAGCAGACTAGTATGGGACAATGAGCAGTTCTTC.

This rearrangement joins TRBV27 to TRBJ2-1, with 9 nucleotides matching TRBD2. With V trimmed by 8 bases and J by 4 bases, 6 bases remained unmatched. Germline CDR1 reads MNHEY; CDR2 reads SMNVEV (reference sequence). CDR3 size: 14 residues. This CDR3 is CASRGSGGYNEQFF. CDR3 in DNA: TGTGCCAGCCGAGGGAGCGGGGGGTACAATGAGCAGTTCTTC.

The chain combines TRBV2 with TRBJ2-3; 13 bases match TRBD2. V shed 5 bases and J 6 bases; nucleotides not matched to a gene: 5. Germline V CDR1 and CDR2: SNHLY, FYNNEI. CDR3 length: 15 residues. As DNA, the CDR3 is TGTGCCAGCAGTTCACTAGCGGGGGGGCGGGATACGCAGTATTTT. It yields the protein CASSSLAGGRDTQYF.

The V call is TRBV18, the J call TRBJ1-1; D possibly corresponds to TRBD1 (6 bases). The germline V and J ends were trimmed by 3 bases and 1 base, with 9 bases remaining between them. The CDR3 has 14 amino acids. Per germline, CDR1 KGHSH and CDR2 LQKENI. The CDR3 DNA sequence: TGTGCCAGCTCACCGCAGGACAGGAACACTGAAGCTTTCTTT. Amino acid sequence: CASSPQDRNTEAFF.

J is TRBJ1-2 and V is TRBV27, with 7 bases fitting TRBD1. Germline V gene data show CDR1 as MNHEY and CDR2 as SMNVEV (reference sequence). V dropped 5 bases and J dropped 8; count of bases not matched to a gene: 8. The CDR3 length is 13 residues. The CDR3 here is CASSPGTVGGYTF. Written as DNA, the CDR3 is TGTGCCAGCAGTCCCGGGACAGTCGGCGGCTACACCTTC.

The chain is built from TRBV10-3 and TRBJ2-3; D not resolved. Per the germline V gene, CDR1 is ENHRY and CDR2 is SYGVKD. The CDR3 has 14 amino acids. Trimming took 0 bases from V and 2 from J, leaving 6 bases between them. The CDR3 protein is CAISESQVTDTQYF. In DNA, the CDR3 is TGTGCCATCAGTGAGTCGCAGGTCACAGATACGCAGTATTTT.

The chain uses TRBV4-1 and TRBJ2-2, with TRBD2 matching over 9 bases. This CDR3 spans 16 amino acids. Germline V gives CDR1 MGHRA, CDR2 YSYEKL. Germline trimming cut 4 bases from V and 6 bases from J; bases unmatched to any gene: 9. The CDR3 nucleotides read TGCGCCAGCAGCCCCCCAGTAGCGGGAGAAGCCGGGGAGCTGTTTTTT. Protein: CASSPPVAGEAGELFF.

The chain joins TRBV2 to TRBJ1-2; a weak D match, TRBD1 (5 bases). From germline, CDR1 is SNHLY and CDR2 FYNNEI. This CDR3 is 9 amino acids long. V was shortened by 10 bases and J by 7 bases, with 7 bases between the two germline ends. The CDR3 reads CAIGAGYTF. The CDR3, as DNA: TGTGCCATAGGGGCTGGCTACACCTTC.

The rearrangement links TRBV2 to TRBJ2-1; 9 positions match TRBD1. CDR1 is SNHLY, CDR2 FYNNEI, per germline. V lost 7 bases to trimming and J lost 3 bases; unmatched junction nucleotides: 4. The CDR3 spans 14 residues. CDR3 coding DNA: TGTGCCAGCATGGACAGGGGCCGCTACAATGAGCAGTTCTTC. This gives the protein CASMDRGRYNEQFF. Combining the CDR3 with reference TRBV2 and TRBJ2-1 gives the whole variable domain EPEVTQTPSHQVTQMGQEVILRCVPISNHLYFYWYRQILGQKVEFLVSFYNNEISEKSEIFDDQFSVERPDGSNFTLKIRSTKLEDSAMYFCASMDRGRYNEQFFGPGTRLTVL.

V and J are TRBV7-9 and TRBJ1-3; no clear D gene. Germline V gene lookup returns CDR1 SEHNR and CDR2 FQNEAQ (reference sequence). V was cut by 2 bases and J by 0 bases, with 5 bases left in between. This CDR3 spans 14 amino acids. The CDR3 spells CASSLSISGNTIYF. CDR3 nucleotides: TGTGCCAGCAGCTTATCCATCTCTGGAAACACCATATATTTT.

This sequence joins TRBV28 and TRBJ2-3; D unresolved. This CDR3 comprises 12 residues. Trimming pared 3 bases from V and 2 bases from J, leaving 3 bases between. Germline CDR1 MDHEN, CDR2 SYDVKM. This chain's CDR3 is CASSFITDTQYF. DNA of the CDR3: TGTGCCAGCAGTTTTATCACAGATACGCAGTATTTT.

In DNA, the CDR3 is TGTGCCTGGAGTCATACGGGGGGGGCTGAAGCTTTCTTT. It is translated as CAWSHTGGAEAFF. V gene TRBV30 combines with J gene TRBJ1-1; a weak D match, TRBD1 (5 bases). Germline CDR1 reads GTSNPN; CDR2 reads SVGIG (reference sequence). This CDR3 region has 13 residues. V lost 2 bases and J lost 6, with 13 bases in between.

This clone was picked up a small number of times. Different DNA sequences within this sample yield the same CDR3. The rearrangement joins TRBV7-9 to TRBJ2-1, with 13 nucleotides matching TRBD2. Germline assignment: CDR1 SEHNR and CDR2 FQNEAQ (reference sequence). Losses at the gene ends were 5 bases for V and 4 bases for J; bases not matched to a gene: 2. CDR3 size: 15 residues. Here the CDR3 DNA reads TGTGCCAGCAGCCTACTAGCGGGAGGGTACAATGAGCAGTTCTTC. Translated, it gives CASSLLAGGYNEQFF.

The chain links TRBV5-1 to TRBJ2-5; 8 positions match TRBD1. The CDR3 is 15 residues long. Trimming cost V 4 bases and J 5 bases; bases outside gene matches: 10. The germline V gene encodes CDR1 SGHRS and CDR2 YFSETQ. The DNA of the CDR3 is TGCGCCAGCAGCCCAACAGGGGGGTACAGGGAGACCCAGTACTTC. This codes for CASSPTGGYRETQYF.

The rearrangement uses TRBV2 and TRBJ2-5; TRBD2 matches at 8 bases. CDR1 is SNHLY and CDR2 is FYNNEI in the germline V gene. The CDR3 totals 17 residues. J gave up 0 bases and V 0 bases, and 6 bases lay outside the gene matches. The CDR3 nucleotides read TGTGCCAGCAGTGAAGCGCTGGGCGGGGGGAACCAAGAGACCCAGTACTTC. Protein: CASSEALGGGNQETQYF.

This rearrangement joins TRBV6-6 to TRBJ2-2; 12 bases are shared with TRBD2. This CDR3 is built from 16 residues. Germline V gene sequence: CDR1 MNHNY, CDR2 SVGAGI (reference sequence). V shed 6 bases, J shed 0 bases, and the junction held 2 bases outside the gene matches. CDR3 DNA sequence: TGTGCCAGCAGAGCTAGCGGGAGGGCGAACACCGGGGAGCTGTTTTTT. Amino acids: CASRASGRANTGELFF.

This chain links TRBV12-5 with TRBJ1-4; D is undetermined. The CDR3 length is 17 residues. CDR1 and CDR2 (germline): LGHNT, FRNRAP. Trimming removed 0 bases at V and 5 bases at J, with 16 bases between. The CDR3 region has the DNA TGTGCTAGTGGTTTGGTACCCTCTCCCTGGCAGAATGAAAAACTGTTTTTT. It yields the protein CASGLVPSPWQNEKLFF.

The V and J genes are TRBV28 and TRBJ1-1; D gene unclear. There are 14 residues in the CDR3. V shed 11 bases and J shed 1 base, with 17 bases lying between them. Per germline, CDR1 MDHEN and CDR2 SYDVKM. The CDR3 is CAGSERGQNTEAFF. The CDR3 nucleotides are TGTGCCGGTAGCGAACGAGGCCAGAACACTGAAGCTTTCTTT.

The chain joins TRBV30 to TRBJ2-1; D is possibly TRBD2 (5 bases). Looked up from germline, CDR1 is GTSNPN and CDR2 is SVGIG (reference sequence). This CDR3 spans 14 amino acids. The ends were cut back, 4 bases at V and 5 bases at J, with 15 bases in the middle. The CDR3 protein is CAWTRLPGNNEQFF. Here the CDR3 DNA reads TGTGCCTGGACCCGACTCCCCGGGAACAATGAGCAGTTCTTC.